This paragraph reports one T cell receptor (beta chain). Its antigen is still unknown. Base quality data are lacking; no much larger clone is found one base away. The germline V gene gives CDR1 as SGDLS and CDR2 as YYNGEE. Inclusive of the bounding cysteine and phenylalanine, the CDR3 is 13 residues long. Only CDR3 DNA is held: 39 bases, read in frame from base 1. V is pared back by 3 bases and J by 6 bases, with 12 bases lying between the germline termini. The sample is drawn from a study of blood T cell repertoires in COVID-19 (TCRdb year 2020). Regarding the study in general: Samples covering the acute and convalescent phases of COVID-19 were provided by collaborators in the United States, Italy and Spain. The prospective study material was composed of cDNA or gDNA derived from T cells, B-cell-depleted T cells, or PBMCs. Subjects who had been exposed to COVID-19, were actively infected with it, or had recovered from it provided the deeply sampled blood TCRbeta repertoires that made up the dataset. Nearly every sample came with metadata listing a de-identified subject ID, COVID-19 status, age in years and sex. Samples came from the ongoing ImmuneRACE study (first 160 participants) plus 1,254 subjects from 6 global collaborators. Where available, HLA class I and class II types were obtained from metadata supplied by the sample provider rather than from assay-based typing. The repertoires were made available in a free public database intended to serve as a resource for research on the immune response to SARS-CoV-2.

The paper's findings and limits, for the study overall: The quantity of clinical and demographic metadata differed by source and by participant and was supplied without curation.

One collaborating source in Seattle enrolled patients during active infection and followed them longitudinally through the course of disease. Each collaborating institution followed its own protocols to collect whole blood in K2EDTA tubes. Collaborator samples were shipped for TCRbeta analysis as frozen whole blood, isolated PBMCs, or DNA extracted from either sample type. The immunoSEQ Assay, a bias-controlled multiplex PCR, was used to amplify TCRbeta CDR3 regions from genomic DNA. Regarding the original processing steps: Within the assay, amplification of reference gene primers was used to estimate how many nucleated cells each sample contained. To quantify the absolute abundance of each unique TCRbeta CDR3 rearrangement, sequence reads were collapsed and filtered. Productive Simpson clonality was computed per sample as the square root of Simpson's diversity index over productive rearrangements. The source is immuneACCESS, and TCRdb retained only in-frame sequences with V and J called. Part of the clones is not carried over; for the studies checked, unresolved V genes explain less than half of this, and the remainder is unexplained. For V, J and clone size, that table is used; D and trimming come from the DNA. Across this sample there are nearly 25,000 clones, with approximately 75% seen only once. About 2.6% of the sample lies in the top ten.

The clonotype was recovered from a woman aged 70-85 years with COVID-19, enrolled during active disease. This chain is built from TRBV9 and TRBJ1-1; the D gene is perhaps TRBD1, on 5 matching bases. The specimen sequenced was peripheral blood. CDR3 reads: CASSDRPGAEAFF. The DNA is TGTGCCAGCAGCGACAGGCCTGGCGCTGAAGCTTTCTTT.